A single sample gave rise to the 18 T cell receptor beta chains below, sequenced in a study of vaccination and CD4 T cells after COVID-19. Treatment given: approximately nine-day PBMC culture with coronavirus spike peptide pools or control peptides (ViraFEST assay). Their antigens remain unidentified. Sequencing of DNA taken from cultured CD4+ T cells relied on the Oncomine TCR Beta short-read assay. TCRdb independently ran MiXCR on the PCR reads; one entry per CDR3 protein. The repertoire includes 4,000 to 4,500 distinct CDR3 sequences, around 21% of them detected once, and 50% to 55% sits in the top ten. This specimen consisted of CD4+ T cells from blood, cultured in vitro, obtained after SARS-CoV-2 vaccination. These receptors all come from a human donor who had recovered from COVID-19.

The chain couples TRBV28 to TRBJ2-7; 7 bases line up with TRBD1. Germline V gene lookup returns CDR1 MDHEN and CDR2 SYDVKM. Trimming at V came to 3 bases and at J to 0 bases, leaving 29 bases not matched to a gene. The CDR3 length is 23 residues. This CDR3 is CASSLGLRAWPGLDRNSSYEQYF. CDR3 DNA sequence: TGTGCCAGCAGTTTGGGTTTACGGGCTTGGCCGGGCCTGGACAGGAACAGCTCCTACGAGCAGTACTTC.

By proportion, this clonotype is large. The chain joins TRBV6-1 to TRBJ1-6; 10 bases map to TRBD1. The CDR3 length is 15 residues. The J segment lost 6 bases and the V segment lost 4 bases, leaving 3 bases of the junction unmatched. CDR1 MNHNS and CDR2 SASEGT come from the germline V gene. The CDR3 nucleotides are TGTGCCAGCAGTGGGGGACAGGGGCTTAATTCACCCCTCCACTTT. Translating it yields CASSGGQGLNSPLHF.

This clonotype is labeled medium-sized. V usage is TRBV7-9 and J usage is TRBJ1-6; TRBD1 might be the D (6 bases). Per germline, CDR1 SEHNR and CDR2 FQNEAQ (reference sequence). The CDR3 covers 16 residues. V shed 7 bases and J shed 3 bases, with 16 bases lying between them. The CDR3 protein is CASIAGHLDYNSPLHF. The DNA of the CDR3 is TGTGCCAGCATCGCGGGACACCTTGACTATAATTCACCCCTCCACTTT. The full variable domain, rest sourced from reference TRBV7-9 and TRBJ1-6, is DTGVSQNPRHKITKRGQNVTFRCDPISEHNRLYWYRQTLGQGPEFLTYFQNEAQLEKSRLLSDRFSAERPKGSFSTLEIQRTEQGDSAMYLCASIAGHLDYNSPLHFGNGTRLTVT.

By share, this clonotype ranks as medium-sized. This chain connects TRBV7-2 to TRBJ2-7; 9 nucleotides align to TRBD1. From germline, CDR1 is SGHTA and CDR2 FQGNSA. J gave up 6 bases and V 4 bases, and 7 bases lay outside the gene matches. The CDR3 runs to 14 residues. Here the CDR3 reads CASSSGTGPSEQYF. The CDR3 DNA reads as TGTGCCAGCAGCTCTGGGACAGGGCCGTCCGAGCAGTACTTC.

This clonotype is medium-sized by share. V gene TRBV10-2 combines with J gene TRBJ2-2, with 11 nucleotides matching TRBD1. The CDR3 covers 15 residues. CDR1 WSHSY and CDR2 SAAADI come from the germline V gene. Trimming cost V 5 bases and J 7 bases; bases outside gene matches: 6. The CDR3 loop is CASSPGTGGNGELFF. The CDR3 DNA follows: TGCGCCAGCAGTCCCGGGACAGGGGGTAACGGGGAGCTGTTTTTT.

The chain has TRBV6-4 and TRBJ1-5; the D gene is possibly TRBD1 (5 bases). With 4 bases removed from V and 8 bases from J, the gap between germline ends came to 15 bases. The CDR3 is made up of 14 amino acids. Germline V lookup: CDR1 MRHNA, CDR2 SNTAGT. The chain's CDR3 is CASSVSGWGKPQHF. The CDR3 DNA reads as TGTGCCAGCAGTGTATCAGGGTGGGGTAAGCCCCAGCATTTT.

This clonotype was picked up a small number of times. The V gene is TRBV12-3 or TRBV12-4, the J gene TRBJ1-5, with a possible D match to TRBD1 (5 bases). This CDR3 spans 12 amino acids. Trimming pared 7 bases from V and 8 bases from J, leaving 12 bases between. As DNA, the CDR3 is TGTGCCAGCACGGGGGTTCAGAAGCCCCAGCATTTT. This translates into CASTGVQKPQHF.

Concerning this clonotype itself: Since the CDR3 does not end with the conserved phenylalanine or tryptophan, this likely comes from a read error. V is TRBV29-1 and J is TRBJ2-7, with D perhaps being TRBD1 or TRBD2 (5 bases each). Germline CDR1 SQVTM, CDR2 ANQGSEA. The CDR3 has 14 residues. V lost 6 bases and J lost 2, with 17 bases in between. The CDR3 sequence is CSVLRGASTYEQYS. As DNA, the CDR3 is TGCAGCGTCCTCCGAGGGGCTAGTACCTACGAGCAGTACTCC.

The chain uses TRBV29-1 and TRBJ2-1; D possibly matches TRBD1 or TRBD2 (6 bases each). Germline-derived CDR1 and CDR2 are SQVTM and ANQGSEA. V lost 4 bases, J lost 8 bases, and 21 bases lay in between. The CDR3 contains 15 residues. The CDR3 sequence: CSVVAGGLRRDEQFF. CDR3 sequence (DNA): TGCAGCGTTGTTGCCGGGGGCCTTCGCCGGGATGAGCAGTTCTTC.

This clonotype was counted between two and nine times. V usage is TRBV10-1 and J usage is TRBJ1-5; no clear D. From germline, CDR1 is WNHNN and CDR2 SYGVQD (reference sequence). The V end was cut by 4 bases, the J end by 2 bases, with 9 bases between. The CDR3 runs to 14 residues. The CDR3 sequence: CASSATFGNQPQHF. CDR3 nucleotide sequence: TGCGCCAGCAGTGCAACCTTCGGCAATCAGCCCCAGCATTTT.

This chain uses TRBV10-3 with TRBJ2-4; D is possibly TRBD2 (6 bases). The CDR3 length is 13 residues. The germline V gene has CDR1 ENHRY and CDR2 SYGVKD. Trimming shortened V by 6 bases and J by 7 bases, and 13 bases separated the two germline ends. CDR3 amino acids: CAISRDSQNIQYF. Here the CDR3 DNA reads TGTGCCATCAGCCGGGACTCTCAGAACATTCAGTACTTC.

This rearrangement joins TRBV10-1 to TRBJ2-3; 9 bases match TRBD2. The trim removed 5 bases at V and 2 bases at J, leaving 8 bases unmatched. The germline V gene encodes CDR1 WNHNN and CDR2 SYGVQD (reference sequence). This CDR3 is 16 amino acids long. CDR3 DNA: TGCGCCAGCAGTCCAATAGCGGGGGCCCACACAGATACGCAGTATTTT. Translated, it gives CASSPIAGAHTDTQYF.

In its sample, this clonotype is medium-sized. The chain combines TRBV20-1 with TRBJ2-7; D not certain. The CDR3 is 11 amino acids. The ends were cut back, 4 bases at V and 2 bases at J, with 6 bases in the middle. CDR1 and CDR2 from the germline V gene are DFQATT and SNEGSKA (reference sequence). The CDR3 nucleotides read TGCAGTGCTACTGATACCTACGAGCAGTACTTC. This translates into CSATDTYEQYF.

This clonotype ranks as medium-sized. CDR3 sequence: CASSLNRYSSYEQYF. In DNA, the CDR3 is TGTGCCAGCAGCTTAAATCGGTATAGCTCCTACGAGCAGTACTTC. V gene TRBV7-2 combines with J gene TRBJ2-7; D gene uncertain. The V gene's germline CDR1 is SGHTA and CDR2 FQGNSA. V lost 2 bases, J lost 0 bases, and 11 bases lay in between. The CDR3 has 15 residues.

This clonotype appeared a few times. The CDR3 sequence is CASSRKGLGNTEAFF. The CDR3 bases are TGCGCCAGCAGCCGCAAGGGCCTCGGGAACACTGAAGCTTTCTTT. The rearrangement links TRBV4-3 to TRBJ1-1; unclear D gene. Germline V gene lookup returns CDR1 LGHNA and CDR2 YSLEER. This CDR3 contains 15 residues. V dropped 4 bases and J dropped 1 base, with 13 bases sitting between them.

This clonotype was observed a handful of times. The chain joins TRBV10-1 to TRBJ1-5; a weak D match, TRBD1 (6 bases). This CDR3 is built from 13 residues. CDR1 is WNHNN, CDR2 SYGVQD, per germline (reference sequence). V lost 6 bases and J lost 6, with 12 bases in between. This chain's CDR3 is CASRHKQGQPQHF. The CDR3 DNA is TGCGCCAGCAGACATAAACAGGGTCAGCCCCAGCATTTT.

The rearrangement uses TRBV27 and TRBJ2-3, with 7 nucleotides matching TRBD1. The junction had 21 bases not matched to a gene; V was cut back by 7 bases and J by 8 bases. This CDR3 contains 17 residues. Looked up from germline, CDR1 is MNHEY and CDR2 is SMNVEV (reference sequence). The CDR3 bases are TGTGCCAGCAATAACTACGTAGGGGGCACCTTTCGGAGTACGCAGTATTTT. Translation gives CASNNYVGGTFRSTQYF.

The V and J genes are TRBV12-3 or TRBV12-4 and TRBJ2-1; tentatively, D is TRBD2 (6 bases). V was trimmed by 5 bases and J by 12 bases, leaving 14 bases between them. The CDR3 length is 12 residues. The CDR3 spells CASSPGLLGQFF. The CDR3 nucleotides are TGTGCCAGCAGTCCGGGACTTCTGGGGCAGTTCTTC.